This entry features one T cell receptor (beta chain) sequence. The antigen is not known. This sample was included in a study of blood T cells in healthy people across ages. Study conclusions and caveats: With unsorted PBMCs, a conclusive comparison of naive versus antigen-experienced cells was not possible.

Whenever a sample was processed, at least 6 million PBMCs were isolated. Total RNA, at least 6 micrograms per sample, came from PBMCs. The authors ran a second PCR of 7 to 11 cycles using a sample-barcoded 5' primer and a J-beta primer mix. TCRdb reanalysed the 5' RACE reads using MiXCR and keeps one entry per CDR3 protein. The top ten hold 10% to 15% of the sample, which has approximately 810,000 distinct CDR3 sequences, 35% to 40% seen once. CDR3 length: 11 amino acids. The germline CDR1 and CDR2 sequences are MNHNS and SASEGT. V shed 1 base and J shed 11 bases, with 8 bases lying between them. This TCR came from a man between 18 and 35 years old in good health. The chain joins TRBV6-1 to TRBJ2-5; tentative D call: TRBD1 (5 bases). Sequenced material: blood. Written as DNA, the CDR3 is TGTGCCAGCAGTGAAGGGGCAGGGCAGTACTTC. Translation: CASSEGAGQYF.